The clone carrying this T cell receptor beta chain was counted between two and nine times. The data are from a study of identical twins. Per the germline V gene, CDR1 is MNHNS and CDR2 is SASEGT. CDR3 length equals 16 residues. Germline trimming cut 6 bases from V and 10 bases from J; bases unmatched to any gene: 15. TCRdb passed the 5' RACE reads through MiXCR, listing each CDR3 protein once. The sample lists fewer than 650,000 distinct CDR3 sequences; 7.1% were seen once. The same data also went into a second study, on yellow fever vaccine responses in identical twins.

This chain links TRBV6-1 with TRBJ1-6; 7 nucleotides align to TRBD1. The sequence came from a woman aged 18-35 years in good health. The sample was PBMCs. The CDR3, as DNA: TGTGCCAGCAGAAACGACAGGGACGCGTCGGGCTCACCCCTCCACTTT. This gives the protein CASRNDRDASGSPLHF.